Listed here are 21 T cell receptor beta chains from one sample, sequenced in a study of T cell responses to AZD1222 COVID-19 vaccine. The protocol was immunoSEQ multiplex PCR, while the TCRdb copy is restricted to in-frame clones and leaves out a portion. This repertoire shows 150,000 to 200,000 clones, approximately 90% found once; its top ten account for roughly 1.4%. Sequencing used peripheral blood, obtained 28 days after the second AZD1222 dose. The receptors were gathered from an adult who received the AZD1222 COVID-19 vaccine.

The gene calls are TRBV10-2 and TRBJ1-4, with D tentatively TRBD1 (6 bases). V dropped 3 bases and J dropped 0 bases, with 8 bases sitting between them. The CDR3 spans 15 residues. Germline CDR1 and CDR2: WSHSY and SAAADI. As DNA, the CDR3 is TGCGCCAGCAGTGAAGGGGGGGCAACTAATGAAAAACTGTTTTTT. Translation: CASSEGGATNEKLFF.

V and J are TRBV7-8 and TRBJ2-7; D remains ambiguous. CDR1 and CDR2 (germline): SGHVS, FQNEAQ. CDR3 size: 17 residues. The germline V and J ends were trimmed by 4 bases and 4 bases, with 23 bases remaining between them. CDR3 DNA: TGTGCCAGCAGCTCCAAAATGCCCGCTCATGAGGATTACGAGCAGTACTTC. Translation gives CASSSKMPAHEDYEQYF. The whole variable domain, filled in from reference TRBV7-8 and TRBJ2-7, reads GAGVSQSPRYKVAKRGQDVALRCDPISGHVSLFWYQQALGQGPEFLTYFQNEAQLDKSGLPSDRFFAERPEGSVSTLKIQRTQQEDSAVYLCASSSKMPAHEDYEQYFGPGTRLTVT.

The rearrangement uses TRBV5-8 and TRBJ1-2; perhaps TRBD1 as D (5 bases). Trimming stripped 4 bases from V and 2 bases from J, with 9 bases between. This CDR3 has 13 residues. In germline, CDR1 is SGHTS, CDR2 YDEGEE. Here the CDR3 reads CASSPDRNYGYTF. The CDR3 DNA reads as TGTGCCAGCAGCCCCGACAGAAACTATGGCTACACCTTC.

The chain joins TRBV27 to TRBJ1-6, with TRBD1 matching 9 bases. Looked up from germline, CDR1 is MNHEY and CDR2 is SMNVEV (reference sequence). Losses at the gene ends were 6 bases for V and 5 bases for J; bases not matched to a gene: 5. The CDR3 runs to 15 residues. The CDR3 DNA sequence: TGTGCCAGCAGGTCCCGGGACAGGGATAATTCACCCCTCCACTTT. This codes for CASRSRDRDNSPLHF.

This CDR3 reads CASSHSLPGGDQYF. DNA for the CDR3: TGTGCCAGCAGCCACTCCTTGCCGGGAGGCGACCAGTACTTC. The chain combines TRBV7-9 with TRBJ2-7; 7 nucleotides align to TRBD2. CDR3 size: 14 residues. The ends lost 5 bases at V and 10 bases at J; junction bases unmatched: 14. Germline V gene lookup returns CDR1 SEHNR and CDR2 FQNEAQ (reference sequence). The complete variable domain, with remaining parts taken from reference TRBV7-9 and TRBJ2-7, reads DTGVSQNPRHKITKRGQNVTFRCDPISEHNRLYWYRQTLGQGPEFLTYFQNEAQLEKSRLLSDRFSAERPKGSFSTLEIQRTEQGDSAMYLCASSHSLPGGDQYFGPGTRLTVT.

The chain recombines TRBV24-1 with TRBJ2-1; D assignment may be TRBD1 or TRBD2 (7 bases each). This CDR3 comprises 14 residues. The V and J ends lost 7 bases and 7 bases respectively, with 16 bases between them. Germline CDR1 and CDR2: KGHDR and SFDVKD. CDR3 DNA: TGTGCCACCAGCGCCTGGCAGGGGGGGAATGAGCAGTTCTTC. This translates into CATSAWQGGNEQFF.

Here the CDR3 reads CASSLGPQGGNSPLHF. CDR3 nucleotides: TGTGCCAGCAGCTTAGGCCCTCAGGGTGGTAATTCACCCCTCCACTTT. This chain joins TRBV7-9 and TRBJ1-6; D is perhaps TRBD1 (5 bases). The CDR3 is 16 residues long. Trimming pared 1 base from V and 6 bases from J, leaving 13 bases between. CDR1 is SEHNR and CDR2 is FQNEAQ in the germline V gene (reference sequence). The complete variable domain, with remaining parts taken from reference TRBV7-9 and TRBJ1-6, reads DTGVSQNPRHKITKRGQNVTFRCDPISEHNRLYWYRQTLGQGPEFLTYFQNEAQLEKSRLLSDRFSAERPKGSFSTLEIQRTEQGDSAMYLCASSLGPQGGNSPLHFGNGTRLTVT.

This CDR3 is CASSTPSAGGRYNEQFF. In DNA, the CDR3 is TGTGCCAGCAGTACCCCCTCAGCGGGAGGGCGGTACAATGAGCAGTTCTTC. The rearrangement links TRBV28 to TRBJ2-1, with TRBD2 identical over 10 bases. The CDR3 contains 17 residues. The trim removed 5 bases at V and 4 bases at J, leaving 11 bases unmatched. Germline CDR1 MDHEN, CDR2 SYDVKM.

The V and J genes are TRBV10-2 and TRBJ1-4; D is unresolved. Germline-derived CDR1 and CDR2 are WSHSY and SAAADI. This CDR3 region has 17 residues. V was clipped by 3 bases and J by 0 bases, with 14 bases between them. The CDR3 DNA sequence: TGCGCCAGCAGTGATAGGCCCCCAGGTTCAACTAATGAAAAACTGTTTTTT. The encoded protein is CASSDRPPGSTNEKLFF.

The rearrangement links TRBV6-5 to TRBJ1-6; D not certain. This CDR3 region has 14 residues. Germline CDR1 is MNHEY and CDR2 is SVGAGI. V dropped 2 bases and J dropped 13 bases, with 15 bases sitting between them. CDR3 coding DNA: TGTGCCAGCAGTTACCAGACGGAGCCCGGGCCCCTCCACTTT. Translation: CASSYQTEPGPLHF.

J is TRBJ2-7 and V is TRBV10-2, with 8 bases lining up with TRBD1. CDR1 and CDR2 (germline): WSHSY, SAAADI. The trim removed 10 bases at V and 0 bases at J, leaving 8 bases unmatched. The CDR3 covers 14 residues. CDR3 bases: TGCGCCACCCACAGGGGGGCCCACTCCTACGAGCAGTACTTC. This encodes CATHRGAHSYEQYF.

CDR3 coding DNA: TGTGCCAGCACGCAGGGGGCAAGCAATCAGCCCCAGCATTTT. Its protein is CASTQGASNQPQHF. This rearrangement joins TRBV6-5 to TRBJ1-5; 8 nucleotides agree with TRBD1. This CDR3 has 14 amino acids. V lost 7 bases, J lost 1 base, and 3 bases stayed unmatched. Germline assignment: CDR1 MNHEY and CDR2 SVGAGI.

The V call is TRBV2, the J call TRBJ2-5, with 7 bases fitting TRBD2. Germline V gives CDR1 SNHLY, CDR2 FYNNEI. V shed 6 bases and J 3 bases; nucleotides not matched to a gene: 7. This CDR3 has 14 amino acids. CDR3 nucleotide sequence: TGTGCCAGCAGCCCGCAACGGGGGGAAGAGACCCAGTACTTC. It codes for CASSPQRGEETQYF.

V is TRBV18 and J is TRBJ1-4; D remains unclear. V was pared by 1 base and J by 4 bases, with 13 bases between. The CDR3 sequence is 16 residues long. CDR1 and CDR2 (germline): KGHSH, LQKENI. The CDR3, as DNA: TGTGCCAGCTCACCACAGAAGGCGGACCTTAATGAAAAACTGTTTTTT. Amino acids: CASSPQKADLNEKLFF.

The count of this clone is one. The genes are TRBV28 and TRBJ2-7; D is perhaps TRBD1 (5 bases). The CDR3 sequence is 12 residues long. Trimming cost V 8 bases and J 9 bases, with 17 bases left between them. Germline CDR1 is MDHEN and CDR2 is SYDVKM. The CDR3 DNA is TGTGCCAGCTTACCCCTGCAGGGTGGGCAGTACTTC. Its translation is CASLPLQGGQYF.

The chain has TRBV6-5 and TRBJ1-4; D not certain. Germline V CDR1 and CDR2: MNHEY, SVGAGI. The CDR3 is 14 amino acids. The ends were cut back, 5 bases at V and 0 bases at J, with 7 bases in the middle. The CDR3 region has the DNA TGTGCCAGCAGTCCCAGCCCAACTAATGAAAAACTGTTTTTT. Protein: CASSPSPTNEKLFF.

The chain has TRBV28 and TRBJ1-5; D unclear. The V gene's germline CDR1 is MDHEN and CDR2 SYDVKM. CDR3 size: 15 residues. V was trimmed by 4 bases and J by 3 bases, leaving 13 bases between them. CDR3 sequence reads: CASSSEDPVNQPQHF. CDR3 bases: TGTGCCAGCAGTTCCGAGGACCCAGTCAATCAGCCCCAGCATTTT. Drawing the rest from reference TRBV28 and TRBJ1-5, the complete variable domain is DVKVTQSSRYLVKRTGEKVFLECVQDMDHENMFWYRQDPGLGLRLIYFSYDVKMKEKGDIPEGYSVSREKKERFSLILESASTNQTSMYLCASSSEDPVNQPQHFGDGTRLSIL.

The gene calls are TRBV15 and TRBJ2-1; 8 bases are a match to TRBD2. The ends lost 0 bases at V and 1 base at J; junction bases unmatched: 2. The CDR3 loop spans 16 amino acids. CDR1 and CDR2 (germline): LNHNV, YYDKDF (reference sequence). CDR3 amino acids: CATSRDSGGSYNEQFF. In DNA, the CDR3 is TGTGCCACCAGCAGAGATTCGGGGGGGTCCTACAATGAGCAGTTCTTC. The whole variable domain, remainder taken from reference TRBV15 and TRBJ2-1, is DAMVIQNPRYQVTQFGKPVTLSCSQTLNHNVMYWYQQKSSQAPKLLFHYYDKDFNNEADTPDNFQSRRPNTSFCFLDIRSPGLGDTAMYLCATSRDSGGSYNEQFFGPGTRLTVL.

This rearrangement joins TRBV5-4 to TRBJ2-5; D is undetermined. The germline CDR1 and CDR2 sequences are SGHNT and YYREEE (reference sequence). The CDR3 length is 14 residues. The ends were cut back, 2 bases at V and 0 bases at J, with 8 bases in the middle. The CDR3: CASSLGRNQETQYF. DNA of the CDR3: TGTGCCAGCAGCTTAGGGCGGAACCAAGAGACCCAGTACTTC.

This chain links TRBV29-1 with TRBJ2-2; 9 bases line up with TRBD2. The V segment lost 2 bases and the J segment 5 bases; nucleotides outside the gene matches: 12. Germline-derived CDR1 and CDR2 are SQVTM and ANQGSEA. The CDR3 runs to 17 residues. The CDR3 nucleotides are TGCAGCGTTGAATCCCGGGTCGCGGGAGGGTATACCGGGGAGCTGTTTTTT. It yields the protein CSVESRVAGGYTGELFF.

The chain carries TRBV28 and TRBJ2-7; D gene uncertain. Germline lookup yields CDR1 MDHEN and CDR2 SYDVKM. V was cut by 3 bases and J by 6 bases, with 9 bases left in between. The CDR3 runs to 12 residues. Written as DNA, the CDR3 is TGTGCCAGCAGTTTCGGGTTGCTCGAGCAGTACTTC. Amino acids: CASSFGLLEQYF.